The subject of this entry is one TCR beta chain. Its antigen has not been determined. Nothing much larger sits one base from this clone, and base qualities are not available. Compared with germline, V lacks 6 bases and J lacks 8 bases; bases without a gene match: 9. There are 13 amino acids in the CDR3, from cysteine to phenylalanine inclusive. Only the CDR3 DNA stays, 39 bases, in frame from base 1. From a lookup of the germline V gene (reference sequence), CDR1 and CDR2 are LNHDA and SQIVND. These data originate in a study of blood T cell repertoires in COVID-19 (TCRdb year 2020). About the investigation overall: Samples covering the acute and convalescent phases of COVID-19 were provided by collaborators in the United States, Italy and Spain. The material from the prospective study consisted of cDNA or gDNA derived from T cells, B-cell-depleted T cells, or PBMCs. Subjects who had been exposed to COVID-19, were actively infected with it, or had recovered from it provided the deeply sampled blood TCRbeta repertoires that made up the dataset. The repertoires were released in a freely available public database intended as a resource for research on the immune response to SARS-CoV-2. Samples came from the ongoing ImmuneRACE study (first 160 participants) plus 1,254 subjects from 6 global collaborators. Sample metadata almost always included a de-identified subject ID, COVID-19 status, age in years and sex. Where HLA class I and class II types were available, the types were taken from metadata supplied by the sample provider, not from assay-based typing.

A second Seattle source provided samples from volunteer blood donors who had recovered from COVID-19. Collaborating institutions collected whole blood in K2EDTA tubes following their own protocols. Collaborator samples were shipped for TCRbeta analysis as frozen whole blood, isolated PBMCs, or DNA extracted from either sample type. Overall study results and their limits: The quantity of clinical and demographic metadata differed by source and by participant and was supplied without curation.

TCRbeta CDR3 regions were amplified from genomic DNA by means of the immunoSEQ Assay, a bias-controlled multiplex PCR. Under the source paper's analysis protocol: Within the assay, amplification of reference gene primers was used to estimate how many nucleated cells each sample contained. To quantify the absolute abundance of each unique TCRbeta CDR3 rearrangement, sequence reads were collapsed and filtered. For each sample, productive Simpson clonality was calculated by taking the square root of Simpson's diversity index across productive rearrangements. Drawn from immuneACCESS, this table holds only the in-frame rearrangements with V and J called that TCRdb kept. Clones are partly lost; checked studies trace under half to an unresolved V gene and leave the rest unexplained. V and J calls and clone size are given by that table; D and trimming were obtained from the DNA. For this sample the table gives under 300,000 clones, of which approximately 90% were detected only once. 0.99% of the sample is held by the ten biggest clonotypes.

The specimen sequenced was peripheral blood. The rearranged chain carries TRBV19 and TRBJ1-1, and 7 junctional nucleotides match TRBD1. The receptor's source is a woman aged 40 to 50 who had recovered from COVID-19. The DNA sequence is as follows: TGTGCCAGTAGCACCACAGGGGACCGAGAAGCTTTCTTT. This encodes CASSTTGDREAFF.